The 2 T cell receptor beta chains below come from one sample, sequenced in a study of immune characterization of retroperitoneal liposarcoma (dated by TCRdb to about 2019). Library prep was done by PCR. Sequencing was performed on a NextSeq 500. TCRdb itself trimmed the public reads at Q25 with fastp, ran MiXCR and retained productive beta chains. When rows share a CDR3 protein, they turn into one entry using the most common DNA and genes. The sample data list 10,000 to 15,000 distinct CDR3 sequences, and about half of these were observed just once. Roughly 12% of the sample belongs to the ten largest clones. Sequenced sample: tumor tissue. The origin of the receptors is a female donor with retroperitoneal liposarcoma.

The rearrangement links TRBV6-1 to TRBJ2-1, with D possibly matching TRBD1 (5 bases). CDR1 MNHNS and CDR2 SASEGT come from the germline V gene. This CDR3 comprises 13 residues. The V end was cut by 7 bases, the J end by 10 bases, with 17 bases between. CDR3 nucleotide sequence: TGTGCCAGCACCTTTGACAGACATTCCGAGCAGTTCTTC. The encoded protein is CASTFDRHSEQFF.

On this clonotype: One base away lies a much larger clone, so this may be a sequencing read error. No conserved phenylalanine or tryptophan ends this CDR3, so it is likely a read error. This chain joins TRBV7-3 and TRBJ2-5; 10 nucleotides align to TRBD2. With V trimmed by 6 bases and J by 11 bases, 15 bases remained unmatched. CDR1 and CDR2 from the germline V gene are SGHTA and FQGTGA. This CDR3 is built from 15 residues. For the CDR3, the DNA is TGTGCCAGCAGTTCGGACGGGACTAGCGACAATGAGCAGTACTCC. It encodes CASSSDGTSDNEQYS.